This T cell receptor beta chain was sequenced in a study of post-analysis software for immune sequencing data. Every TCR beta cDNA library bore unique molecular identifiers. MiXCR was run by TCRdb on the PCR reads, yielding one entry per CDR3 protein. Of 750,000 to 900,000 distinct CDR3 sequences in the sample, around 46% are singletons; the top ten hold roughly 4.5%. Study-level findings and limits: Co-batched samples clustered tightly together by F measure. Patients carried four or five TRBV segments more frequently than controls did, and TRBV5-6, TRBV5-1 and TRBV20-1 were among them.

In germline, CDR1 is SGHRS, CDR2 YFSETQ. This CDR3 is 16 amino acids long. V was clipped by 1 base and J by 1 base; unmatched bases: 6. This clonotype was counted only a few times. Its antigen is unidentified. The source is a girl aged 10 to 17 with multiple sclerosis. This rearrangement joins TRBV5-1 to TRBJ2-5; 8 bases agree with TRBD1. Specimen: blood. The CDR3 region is CASSLLQGDFQETQYF. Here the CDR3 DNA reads TGCGCCAGCAGCTTGCTACAGGGGGACTTCCAAGAGACCCAGTACTTC.